The 21 T cell receptor beta chains in this list originate from one sample, sequenced in a study of a mutant IDH1 vaccine in newly diagnosed glioma. Sequencing used immunoSEQ multiplex PCR; TCRdb keeps in-frame clones, though not all of them. The profile shows approximately 100,000 clones, 70% to 90% of them singletons. Regarding time point: baseline, week 1 (first vaccination visit). Treatment given: pre-vaccination baseline after standard-of-care therapy. The sample was PBMCs, taken from a glioma patient treated with radiotherapy, temozolomide or both. All receptors derive from a woman in her fifties or sixties with glioma.

This rearrangement joins TRBV2 to TRBJ2-7; D uncertain. The germline V and J ends were trimmed by 2 bases and 2 bases, with 10 bases remaining between them. CDR1 and CDR2 from the germline V gene are SNHLY and FYNNEI. This CDR3 spans 14 amino acids. The CDR3: CASSEYPAAYEQYF. CDR3 nucleotides: TGTGCCAGCAGTGAATACCCCGCCGCCTACGAGCAGTACTTC.

This sequence joins TRBV27 and TRBJ1-5; TRBD1 might be the D (6 bases). Trimming removed 7 bases from V and 2 bases from J, with 18 bases in between. Germline assignment: CDR1 MNHEY and CDR2 SMNVEV (reference sequence). The CDR3 sequence is 16 residues long. The DNA for the CDR3 is TGTGCCAGCACCCCGAGGGGGGTGTCTGGCAATCAGCCCCAGCATTTT. It translates to CASTPRGVSGNQPQHF.

This chain links TRBV28 with TRBJ2-7; D is possibly TRBD1 (6 bases). Trimming left V 2 bases short and J 1 base short, with 15 bases between. Germline V gives CDR1 MDHEN, CDR2 SYDVKM. The CDR3 contains 16 residues. CDR3 loop: CASSLRLIDRSYEQYF. CDR3 bases: TGTGCCAGCAGTTTAAGGTTAATTGACAGGTCCTACGAGCAGTACTTC.

This chain joins TRBV27 and TRBJ2-1, with 15 bases aligning to TRBD2. Losses at the gene ends were 6 bases for V and 8 bases for J; bases not matched to a gene: 8. The CDR3 is 16 residues long. The V gene's germline CDR1 is MNHEY and CDR2 SMNVEV (reference sequence). CDR3 in DNA: TGTGCCAGCAGACCCTGGACTAGCGGGAGGGCCCATGAGCAGTTCTTC. This gives the protein CASRPWTSGRAHEQFF.

The table lists this clone with a count of one. The chain has TRBV7-6 and TRBJ1-5; 11 positions match TRBD1. This CDR3 region has 20 residues. Trimming removed 5 bases from V and 0 bases from J; junction bases left unmatched: 15. Germline CDR1 is SGHVS and CDR2 is FNYEAQ. CDR3 in amino acids: CASSARARDRGWYSNQPQHF. CDR3 bases: TGTGCCAGCAGCGCTAGGGCGAGGGACAGGGGGTGGTATAGCAATCAGCCCCAGCATTTT.

This chain joins TRBV11-2 and TRBJ2-1, with a tentative D call TRBD2 (6 bases). Germline lookup yields CDR1 SGHAT and CDR2 FQNNGV. Trimming removed 5 bases at V and 7 bases at J, with 12 bases between. The CDR3 runs to 13 residues. DNA of the CDR3: TGTGCCAGCAGCGGGGGACTTCGGAATGAGCAGTTCTTC. Its protein product is CASSGGLRNEQFF.

The V and J genes are TRBV6-6 and TRBJ2-2; the D call may be TRBD1 or TRBD2 (5 bases each). Looked up from germline, CDR1 is MNHNY and CDR2 is SVGAGI (reference sequence). Trimming shortened V by 6 bases and J by 2 bases, and 10 bases separated the two germline ends. CDR3 size: 14 residues. The CDR3 sequence: CASRLDRNTGELFF. CDR3 DNA sequence: TGTGCCAGCAGACTAGACAGAAACACCGGGGAGCTGTTTTTT.

The gene calls are TRBV5-1 and TRBJ2-5; D is possibly TRBD1 (6 bases). Germline CDR1 is SGHRS and CDR2 is YFSETQ. This CDR3 has 16 residues. Between the trimmed V and J ends, which lost 10 bases and 5 bases, there was a span of 27 bases. CDR3 nucleotide sequence: TGCGCCTCCTCCTTGGGCGGAAATTTCCAGGGGGAGACCCAGTACTTC. It translates to CASSLGGNFQGETQYF.

V and J are TRBV5-1 and TRBJ2-7, with 7 bases fitting TRBD2. J gave up 0 bases and V 2 bases, and 8 bases lay outside the gene matches. The germline CDR1 and CDR2 sequences are SGHRS and YFSETQ. The CDR3 has 16 amino acids. The CDR3 protein is CASSLLFGTNSYEQYF. CDR3 nucleotides: TGCGCCAGCAGCTTATTGTTCGGGACTAACTCCTACGAGCAGTACTTC. Supplemented by reference TRBV5-1 and TRBJ2-7, the full variable domain reads KAGVTQTPRYLIKTRGQQVTLSCSPISGHRSVSWYQQTPGQGLQFLFEYFSETQRNKGNFPGRFSGRQFSNSRSEMNVSTLELGDSALYLCASSLLFGTNSYEQYFGPGTRLTVT.

The chain uses TRBV9 and TRBJ2-1, with D perhaps matching TRBD2 (6 bases). The V gene's germline CDR1 is SGDLS and CDR2 YYNGEE. V was pared by 0 bases and J by 2 bases, with 9 bases between. The CDR3 is 15 residues long. For the CDR3, the DNA is TGTGCCAGCAGCGTAGACGGCGGGACCTACAATGAGCAGTTCTTC. Protein sequence: CASSVDGGTYNEQFF.

The genes are TRBV18 and TRBJ1-6, with D perhaps TRBD1 (6 bases). From germline, CDR1 is KGHSH and CDR2 LQKENI. The CDR3 extends over 14 amino acids. V was trimmed by 5 bases and J by 6 bases, leaving 11 bases between them. In nucleotides, the CDR3 is TGTGCCAGCTCATCGGGGGGCTTTAATTCACCCCTCCACTTT. This codes for CASSSGGFNSPLHF.

This chain links TRBV28 with TRBJ1-5, with TRBD1 identical over 8 bases. Trimming at V came to 3 bases and at J to 2 bases, leaving 3 bases not matched to a gene. CDR3 length equals 15 residues. Germline lookup yields CDR1 MDHEN and CDR2 SYDVKM. The CDR3 sequence: CASSFVTGGNQPQHF. The DNA for the CDR3 is TGTGCCAGCAGTTTCGTGACAGGGGGCAATCAGCCCCAGCATTTT.

The chain combines TRBV10-3 with TRBJ2-7; D possibly corresponds to TRBD2 (5 bases). There are 14 residues in the CDR3. Trimming cost V 3 bases and J 2 bases, with 11 bases left between them. Germline assignment: CDR1 ENHRY and CDR2 SYGVKD. The CDR3 sequence: CAISDRGQTYEQYF. The CDR3 DNA reads TGTGCCATCAGTGATCGCGGGCAGACCTACGAGCAGTACTTC.

The J gene is TRBJ2-1, the V gene TRBV27, with 11 bases identical to TRBD2. Germline V gene lookup returns CDR1 MNHEY and CDR2 SMNVEV (reference sequence). The CDR3 length is 19 residues. Trimming took 5 bases from V and 0 from J; bases not matched to a gene: 12. The CDR3 DNA reads TGTGCCAGCAGTCATAGCGGGAGGGCCTCCATTAGCTCCTACAATGAGCAGTTCTTC. It codes for CASSHSGRASISSYNEQFF.

The V call is TRBV4-2, the J call TRBJ1-1; D possibly corresponds to TRBD1 (5 bases). The germline V gene encodes CDR1 LGHNA and CDR2 YNFKEQ. Deletions cut 0 bases from V and 3 bases from J, with 14 bases between. The CDR3 length is 16 residues. This CDR3 is CASSQDPRQGHTEAFF. For the CDR3, the DNA is TGTGCCAGCAGCCAAGATCCCAGGCAGGGCCACACTGAAGCTTTCTTT.

The V and J genes are TRBV19 and TRBJ2-3; 9 bases align to TRBD2. The V and J ends lost 5 bases and 5 bases, in that order; junction bases with no gene match: 11. The V gene's germline CDR1 is LNHDA and CDR2 SQIVND (reference sequence). The CDR3 is 16 residues long. The CDR3 nucleotides are TGTGCCAGTAGTTCGTGGAGTAGCGGGAGTGGAGATACGCAGTATTTT. Encoded protein: CASSSWSSGSGDTQYF.

The rearrangement joins TRBV27 to TRBJ2-7, with TRBD2 matching 10 bases. The CDR3 sequence is 15 residues long. Germline loops: CDR1 MNHEY, CDR2 SMNVEV (reference sequence). Unmatched junction bases numbered 6, after V lost 4 bases and J lost 3 bases. The chain's CDR3 is CASSSGTSEGYEQYF. The CDR3 DNA reads TGTGCCAGCAGTTCCGGGACTAGCGAGGGCTACGAGCAGTACTTC.

In DNA form, the CDR3 reads TGCGCCAGCAGCCTGACGACAGGGTGGTTAGCTAACTATGGCTACACCTTC. Amino acid sequence: CASSLTTGWLANYGYTF. The chain couples TRBV5-1 to TRBJ1-2; 7 nucleotides agree with TRBD1. V was pared by 4 bases and J by 0 bases, with 12 bases of the junction left unmatched. The CDR3 length is 17 residues. Germline V gene data show CDR1 as SGHRS and CDR2 as YFSETQ.

The chain uses TRBV27 and TRBJ2-1, with a tentative D call TRBD1 (5 bases). V lost 8 bases, J lost 0 bases, and 11 bases lay in between. Germline CDR1 and CDR2: MNHEY and SMNVEV (reference sequence). The CDR3 runs to 14 residues. The CDR3 loop is CASGQGSSYNEQFF. For the CDR3, the DNA is TGTGCCAGCGGTCAGGGAAGCTCCTACAATGAGCAGTTCTTC.

This clone showed up just once. V is TRBV5-1 and J is TRBJ2-7, with 11 bases lining up with TRBD2. CDR3 length: 14 amino acids. The trim removed 4 bases at V and 6 bases at J, leaving 6 bases unmatched. CDR1 SGHRS and CDR2 YFSETQ come from the germline V gene. The CDR3 DNA follows: TGCGCCAGCAGCGTAACTAGCGGGAGACGCGAGCAGTACTTC. This codes for CASSVTSGRREQYF.

This chain joins TRBV9 and TRBJ1-5, with no clear D. The CDR3 runs 14 residues. V was cut by 3 bases and J by 1 base, with 8 bases left in between. Germline V CDR1 and CDR2: SGDLS, YYNGEE. The CDR3 region is CASSGGLSNQPQHF. In DNA form, the CDR3 reads TGTGCCAGCAGCGGTGGACTGAGCAATCAGCCCCAGCATTTT.